This T cell receptor (beta chain) is from a study of T cell responses to AZD1222 COVID-19 vaccine. The study's findings and limits: Along spike, vaccine-associated CD4 TCRs were found throughout, with dominance at 160-218 and 743-854. Sampling that yielded the repertoires occurred only after the peak T cell response.

Combined were second doses at about 4 or about 12 weeks. Sequenced by immunoSEQ multiplex PCR; TCRdb stores in-frame clones only, minus some. The table has around 140,000 clones, about 91% seen once. This clone was recorded a few times. As yet, its antigen is unknown. This TCR was recovered from an adult who received the AZD1222 COVID-19 vaccine. The specimen comprised peripheral blood, sampled 28 days after the second AZD1222 dose.

Here the CDR3 DNA reads TGCGCCAGCAGCACAGGCCAGGGTCGAGCAGGTACGCAGTATTTT. This gives the protein CASSTGQGRAGTQYF. The rearrangement uses TRBV5-1 and TRBJ2-3; possibly TRBD1 for D (5 bases). CDR3 length: 15 residues. Trimming left V 4 bases short and J 8 bases short, with 20 bases between. Germline V gene sequence: CDR1 SGHRS, CDR2 YFSETQ.